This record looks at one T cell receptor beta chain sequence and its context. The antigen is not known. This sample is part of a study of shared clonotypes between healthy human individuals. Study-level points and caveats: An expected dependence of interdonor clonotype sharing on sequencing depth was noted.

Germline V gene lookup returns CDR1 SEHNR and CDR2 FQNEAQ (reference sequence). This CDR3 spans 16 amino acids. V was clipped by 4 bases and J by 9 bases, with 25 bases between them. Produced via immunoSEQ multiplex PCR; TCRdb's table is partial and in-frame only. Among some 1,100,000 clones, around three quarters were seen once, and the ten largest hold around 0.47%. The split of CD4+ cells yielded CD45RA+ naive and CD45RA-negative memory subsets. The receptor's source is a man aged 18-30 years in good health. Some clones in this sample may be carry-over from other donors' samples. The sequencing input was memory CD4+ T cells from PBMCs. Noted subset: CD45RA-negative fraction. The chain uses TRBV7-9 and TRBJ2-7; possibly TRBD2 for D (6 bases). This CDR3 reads CASSSSVGLGSRLQYF. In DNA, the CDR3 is TGTGCCAGCAGCTCGAGCGTGGGACTTGGCTCACGTTTGCAGTACTTC.